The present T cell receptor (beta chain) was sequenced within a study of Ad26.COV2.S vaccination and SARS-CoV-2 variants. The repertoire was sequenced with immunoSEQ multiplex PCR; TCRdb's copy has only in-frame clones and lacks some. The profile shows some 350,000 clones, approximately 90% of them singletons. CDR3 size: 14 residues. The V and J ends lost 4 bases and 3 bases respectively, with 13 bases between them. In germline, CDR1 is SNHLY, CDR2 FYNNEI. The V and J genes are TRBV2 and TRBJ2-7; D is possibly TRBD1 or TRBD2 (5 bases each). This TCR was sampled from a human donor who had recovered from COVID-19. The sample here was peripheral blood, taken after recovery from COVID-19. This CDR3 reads CASSGGMDFYEQYF. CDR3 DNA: TGTGCCAGCAGTGGGGGGATGGATTTCTACGAGCAGTACTTC.